The rows below give T cell receptor beta chains drawn from one sample of a study of beta chain features in type 1 diabetes. Data came from immunoSEQ multiplex PCR; TCRdb stores just in-frame clones and leaves some out. Found here are 500,000 to 800,000 clones, around 11% of them singletons; the top ten hold roughly 0.11%. Sample: naive CD4+ T cells from blood. The receptors here all came from a man aged 25 to 45 with type 1 diabetes. Each CDR3 is given with its conserved first and last residue. Each record gives: clone size, J gene, D gene, V gene, CDR3 protein, CDR3 DNA. D genes are given only for firm matches. Rows give clone size only sometimes, using once, few, many, or a class for an expanded clone.

clone size: few; J gene: TRBJ2-2; D gene: TRBD1; V gene: TRBV29-1; CDR3 protein: CSVSTPGTGSITGELFF; CDR3 DNA: TGCAGCGTCTCAACCCCCGGGACAGGGTCTATCACCGGGGAGCTGTTTTTT
clone size: few; J gene: TRBJ2-3; D gene: NA; V gene: TRBV7-6; CDR3 protein: CASSPRGLSGSGTDTQYF; CDR3 DNA: TGTGCCAGCAGCCCCCGCGGTCTTTCAGGGAGCGGCACAGATACGCAGTATTTT
clone size: NA; J gene: TRBJ2-1; D gene: TRBD2; V gene: TRBV4-3; CDR3 protein: CASSQDRGGRYNEQFF; CDR3 DNA: TGCGCCAGCAGCCAAGATCGGGGGGGCCGCTACAATGAGCAGTTCTTC
clone size: few; J gene: TRBJ2-1; D gene: TRBD1; V gene: TRBV11-2; CDR3 protein: CASSLETGGGNEQFF; CDR3 DNA: TGTGCCAGCAGCTTAGAAACAGGGGGAGGCAATGAGCAGTTCTTC
clone size: NA; J gene: TRBJ2-5; D gene: NA; V gene: TRBV9; CDR3 protein: CASSVGGPFGGETQYF; CDR3 DNA: TGTGCCAGCAGCGTGGGTGGGCCCTTCGGAGGAGAGACCCAGTACTTC
clone size: NA; J gene: TRBJ2-2; D gene: TRBD1; V gene: TRBV28; CDR3 protein: CASSLSGQGAGELFF; CDR3 DNA: TGTGCCAGCAGTTTATCGGGACAGGGTGCCGGGGAGCTGTTTTTT
clone size: NA; J gene: TRBJ1-4; D gene: NA; V gene: TRBV15; CDR3 protein: CATSRDEQQEKLFF; CDR3 DNA: TGTGCCACCAGCAGGGACGAACAACAGGAAAAACTGTTTTTT
clone size: NA; J gene: TRBJ2-3; D gene: NA; V gene: TRBV27; CDR3 protein: CASRRLGWDGGITDTQYF; CDR3 DNA: TGTGCCAGCAGAAGGTTAGGGTGGGATGGCGGGATTACAGATACGCAGTATTTT
clone size: few; J gene: TRBJ1-5; D gene: NA; V gene: TRBV7-9; CDR3 protein: CASSFGGNQPQHF; CDR3 DNA: TGTGCCAGCAGCTTTGGGGGCAATCAGCCCCAGCATTTT
clone size: NA; J gene: TRBJ2-4; D gene: TRBD1; V gene: TRBV18; CDR3 protein: CASSPLTGQGTKNIQYF; CDR3 DNA: TGTGCCAGCTCACCATTAACAGGACAGGGGACCAAAAACATTCAGTACTTC
clone size: few; J gene: TRBJ1-1; D gene: TRBD1; V gene: TRBV29-1; CDR3 protein: CSVSGQGAIEAFF; CDR3 DNA: TGCAGCGTTTCGGGACAGGGGGCTATTGAAGCTTTCTTT
clone size: few; J gene: TRBJ1-2; D gene: TRBD1; V gene: TRBV5-4; CDR3 protein: CASSLDRVRSGYGYTF; CDR3 DNA: TGTGCCAGCAGCCTCGACAGGGTACGGTCTGGCTATGGCTACACCTTC
clone size: NA; J gene: TRBJ2-3; D gene: NA; V gene: TRBV28; CDR3 protein: CASSAGAPDTQYF; CDR3 DNA: TGTGCCAGCAGTGCGGGGGCCCCAGATACGCAGTATTTT
clone size: few; J gene: TRBJ1-4; D gene: TRBD1; V gene: TRBV5-4; CDR3 protein: CASSLPGQDNEKLFF; CDR3 DNA: TGTGCCAGCAGCTTACCGGGACAGGACAATGAAAAACTGTTTTTT
clone size: few; J gene: TRBJ1-1; D gene: NA; V gene: TRBV6-6; CDR3 protein: CASIDRPNTEAFF; CDR3 DNA: TGTGCCAGCATCGACAGACCGAACACTGAAGCTTTCTTT
clone size: few; J gene: TRBJ2-3; D gene: TRBD1; V gene: TRBV13; CDR3 protein: CASSSPNPGTGGTDTQYF; CDR3 DNA: TGTGCCAGCAGCTCGCCTAACCCCGGGACAGGTGGCACAGATACGCAGTATTTT
clone size: few; J gene: TRBJ2-2; D gene: TRBD2; V gene: TRBV28; CDR3 protein: CASSPGTTTTGELFF; CDR3 DNA: TGTGCCAGCAGTCCCGGGACTACTACTACCGGGGAGCTGTTTTTT
clone size: NA; J gene: TRBJ1-5; D gene: NA; V gene: TRBV28; CDR3 protein: CASTGGQLSWQPQHF; CDR3 DNA: TGTGCCAGCACCGGAGGGCAACTTTCCTGGCAGCCCCAGCATTTT
clone size: few; J gene: TRBJ1-4; D gene: NA; V gene: TRBV7-6; CDR3 protein: CASSTGWGEKLFF; CDR3 DNA: TGTGCCAGCAGCACTGGGTGGGGTGAAAAACTGTTTTTT
clone size: NA; J gene: TRBJ2-2; D gene: NA; V gene: TRBV11-2; CDR3 protein: CASTYPAGTANTGELFF; CDR3 DNA: TGTGCCAGCACCTATCCCGCCGGGACGGCGAACACCGGGGAGCTGTTTTTT
clone size: few; J gene: TRBJ2-3; D gene: NA; V gene: TRBV5-1; CDR3 protein: CASSLPTDTQYF; CDR3 DNA: TGCGCCAGCAGCTTACCCACAGATACGCAGTATTTT
clone size: NA; J gene: TRBJ1-6; D gene: TRBD1; V gene: TRBV5-1; CDR3 protein: CASSDGTGGAPLHF; CDR3 DNA: TGCGCCAGCAGCGATGGGACAGGGGGAGCGCCCCTCCACTTT
clone size: NA; J gene: TRBJ1-2; D gene: NA; V gene: TRBV6-5; CDR3 protein: CASSPGHVDGYTF; CDR3 DNA: TGTGCCAGCAGTCCCGGACACGTGGATGGCTACACCTTC
clone size: NA; J gene: TRBJ2-5; D gene: TRBD2; V gene: TRBV4-2; CDR3 protein: CASSLLAGGQETQYF; CDR3 DNA: TGTGCCAGCAGCCTTCTGGCGGGGGGGCAAGAGACCCAGTACTTC
clone size: NA; J gene: TRBJ1-6; D gene: NA; V gene: TRBV2; CDR3 protein: CASGLVNSPLHF; CDR3 DNA: TGTGCCAGCGGGTTAGTAAATTCACCCCTCCACTTT
clone size: few; J gene: TRBJ1-3; D gene: NA; V gene: TRBV27; CDR3 protein: CASREVGAGNTIYF; CDR3 DNA: TGTGCCAGCAGAGAAGTCGGAGCTGGAAACACCATATATTTT
clone size: few; J gene: TRBJ2-3; D gene: TRBD2; V gene: TRBV19; CDR3 protein: CASSPGLAADTQYF; CDR3 DNA: TGTGCCAGTAGCCCGGGACTAGCGGCAGATACGCAGTATTTT
clone size: few; J gene: TRBJ2-1; D gene: NA; V gene: TRBV5-6; CDR3 protein: CASSLGVDEQFF; CDR3 DNA: TGTGCCAGCAGCTTAGGCGTGGATGAGCAGTTCTTC
clone size: few; J gene: TRBJ2-5; D gene: NA; V gene: TRBV9; CDR3 protein: CASSVGAGAQETQYF; CDR3 DNA: TGTGCCAGCAGCGTAGGGGCGGGGGCACAAGAGACCCAGTACTTC
clone size: few; J gene: TRBJ2-4; D gene: NA; V gene: TRBV4-3; CDR3 protein: CASSQFHQRTSTGNIQYF; CDR3 DNA: TGCGCCAGCAGCCAATTTCATCAGAGAACCTCCACCGGAAACATTCAGTACTTC
clone size: NA; J gene: TRBJ2-3; D gene: TRBD2; V gene: TRBV10-3; CDR3 protein: CAISTSSGGGTDTQYF; CDR3 DNA: TGTGCCATCAGTACTTCTAGCGGGGGAGGCACAGATACGCAGTATTTT
clone size: NA; J gene: TRBJ2-1; D gene: NA; V gene: TRBV7-7; CDR3 protein: CASSAIGDSSDEQFF; CDR3 DNA: TGTGCCAGCAGCGCCATTGGGGATAGCAGCGATGAGCAGTTCTTC
clone size: NA; J gene: TRBJ1-1; D gene: NA; V gene: TRBV6-5; CDR3 protein: CASRTQGNTEAFF; CDR3 DNA: TGTGCCAGCAGGACCCAGGGGAACACTGAAGCTTTCTTT
clone size: NA; J gene: TRBJ2-2; D gene: NA; V gene: TRBV9; CDR3 protein: CASSPDVVASGELFF; CDR3 DNA: TGTGCCAGCAGCCCCGACGTGGTGGCGTCCGGGGAGCTGTTTTTT
clone size: few; J gene: TRBJ1-2; D gene: NA; V gene: TRBV19; CDR3 protein: CASSTGLDYGYTF; CDR3 DNA: TGTGCCAGTAGTACAGGGTTAGACTATGGCTACACCTTC
clone size: NA; J gene: TRBJ2-1; D gene: NA; V gene: TRBV18; CDR3 protein: CASSPRIRGRMRNEQFF; CDR3 DNA: TGTGCCAGCTCACCCCGCATTAGGGGGAGGATGAGGAATGAGCAGTTCTTC
clone size: NA; J gene: TRBJ1-5; D gene: NA; V gene: TRBV7-2; CDR3 protein: CASSLGNPSNQPQHF; CDR3 DNA: TGTGCCAGCAGCTTAGGAAACCCCAGCAATCAGCCCCAGCATTTT
clone size: NA; J gene: TRBJ2-4; D gene: TRBD2; V gene: TRBV5-1; CDR3 protein: CASSLGGLVQNIQYF; CDR3 DNA: TGCGCCAGCAGTCTTGGTGGACTAGTCCAAAACATTCAGTACTTC
clone size: few; J gene: TRBJ2-3; D gene: NA; V gene: TRBV7-9; CDR3 protein: CASSLPPEVDTQYF; CDR3 DNA: TGTGCCAGCAGCTTACCCCCGGAGGTAGATACGCAGTATTTT
clone size: NA; J gene: TRBJ1-6; D gene: NA; V gene: TRBV30; CDR3 protein: CAWSVKEGSSYNSPLHF; CDR3 DNA: TGTGCCTGGAGTGTTAAGGAGGGGAGCTCCTATAATTCACCCCTCCACTTT
clone size: NA; J gene: TRBJ1-6; D gene: NA; V gene: TRBV14; CDR3 protein: CASSPFSADYNSPLHF; CDR3 DNA: TGTGCCAGCAGCCCGTTCTCGGCGGATTATAATTCACCCCTCCACTTT
clone size: few; J gene: TRBJ2-7; D gene: NA; V gene: TRBV11-2; CDR3 protein: CASSLDGGTATYEQYF; CDR3 DNA: TGTGCCAGCAGCTTAGATGGAGGGACGGCTACCTACGAGCAGTACTTC
clone size: NA; J gene: TRBJ2-7; D gene: TRBD1; V gene: TRBV4-1; CDR3 protein: CASSQDPGQPYEQYF; CDR3 DNA: TGCGCCAGCAGCCAAGATCCGGGACAGCCCTACGAGCAGTACTTC
clone size: few; J gene: TRBJ2-5; D gene: NA; V gene: TRBV14; CDR3 protein: CASSQGIRETQYF; CDR3 DNA: TGTGCCAGCAGCCAGGGGATCCGAGAGACCCAGTACTTC
clone size: few; J gene: TRBJ2-6; D gene: NA; V gene: TRBV5-1; CDR3 protein: CASSRGGTSSSGANVLTF; CDR3 DNA: TGCGCCAGCAGCCGGGGCGGGACGTCTTCCTCTGGGGCCAACGTCCTGACTTTC
clone size: NA; J gene: TRBJ2-3; D gene: TRBD2; V gene: TRBV2; CDR3 protein: CASSEVGGALRLGTQYF; CDR3 DNA: TGTGCCAGCAGTGAAGTGGGAGGGGCCCTGCGGTTGGGTACGCAGTATTTT
clone size: once; J gene: TRBJ1-5; D gene: NA; V gene: TRBV5-1; CDR3 protein: CASSPGNKGNQPQHF; CDR3 DNA: TGCGCCAGCAGCCCGGGAAACAAAGGCAATCAGCCCCAGCATTTT
clone size: NA; J gene: TRBJ2-1; D gene: TRBD1; V gene: TRBV28; CDR3 protein: CAIDRGVSYNEQFF; CDR3 DNA: TGTGCCATTGACAGGGGGGTGTCCTACAATGAGCAGTTCTTC
clone size: few; J gene: TRBJ1-1; D gene: NA; V gene: TRBV11-3; CDR3 protein: CASSPRTFDTEAFF; CDR3 DNA: TGTGCCAGCAGCCCCCGGACGTTTGACACTGAAGCTTTCTTT
clone size: NA; J gene: TRBJ2-3; D gene: NA; V gene: TRBV29-1; CDR3 protein: CSVKGDGGSTDTQYF; CDR3 DNA: TGCAGCGTTAAAGGGGATGGGGGTAGCACAGATACGCAGTATTTT